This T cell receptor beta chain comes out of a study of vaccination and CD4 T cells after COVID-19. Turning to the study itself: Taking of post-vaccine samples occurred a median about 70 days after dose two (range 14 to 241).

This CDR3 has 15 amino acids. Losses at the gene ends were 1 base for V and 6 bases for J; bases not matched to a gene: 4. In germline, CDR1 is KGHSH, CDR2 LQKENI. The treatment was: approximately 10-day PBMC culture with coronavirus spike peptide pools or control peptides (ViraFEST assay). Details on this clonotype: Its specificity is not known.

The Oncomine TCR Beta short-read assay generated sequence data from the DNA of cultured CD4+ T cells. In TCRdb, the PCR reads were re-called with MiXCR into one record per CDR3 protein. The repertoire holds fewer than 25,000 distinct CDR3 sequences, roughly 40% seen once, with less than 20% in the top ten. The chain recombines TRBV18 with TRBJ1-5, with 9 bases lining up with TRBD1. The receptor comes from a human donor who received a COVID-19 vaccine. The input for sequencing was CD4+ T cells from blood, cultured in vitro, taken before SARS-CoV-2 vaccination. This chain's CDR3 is CASSPRTGEVQPQHF. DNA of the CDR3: TGTGCCAGCTCACCACGGACAGGGGAGGTTCAGCCCCAGCATTTT.